The clone carrying this TCR beta chain turned up a few times. This entry comes from a study of Tregs in tolerant kidney transplant recipients. At the level of the study: Recipients received nonmyeloablative bone marrow transplants from related graft donors, with transient mixed chimerism.

Profiled with immunoSEQ multiplex PCR; TCRdb holds only in-frame clones, not every one. The repertoire holds tens of thousands of clones, with roughly 90% as singletons. Germline V CDR1 and CDR2: SQVTM, ANQGSEA. V was clipped by 3 bases and J by 0 bases; unmatched bases: 1. The CDR3 runs 14 residues. V and J are TRBV29-1 and TRBJ2-2, with 7 bases fitting TRBD1. The source is a human donor who received a combined kidney and bone marrow transplant. The material was Tregs from blood, obtained before the transplant. CDR3 in DNA: TGCAGCGTTGATGGGACAGCGAACACCGGGGAGCTGTTTTTT. Amino acid sequence: CSVDGTANTGELFF.